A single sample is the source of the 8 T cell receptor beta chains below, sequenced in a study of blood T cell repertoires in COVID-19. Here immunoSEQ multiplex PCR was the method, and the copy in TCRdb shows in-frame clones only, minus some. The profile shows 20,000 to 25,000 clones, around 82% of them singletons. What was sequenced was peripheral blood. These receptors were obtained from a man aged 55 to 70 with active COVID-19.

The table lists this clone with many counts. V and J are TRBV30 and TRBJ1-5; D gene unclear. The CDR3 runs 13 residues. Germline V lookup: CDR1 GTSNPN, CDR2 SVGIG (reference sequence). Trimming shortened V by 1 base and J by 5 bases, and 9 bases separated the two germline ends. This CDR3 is CAWSAWGDQPQHF. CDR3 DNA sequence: TGTGCCTGGAGTGCCTGGGGAGATCAGCCCCAGCATTTT.

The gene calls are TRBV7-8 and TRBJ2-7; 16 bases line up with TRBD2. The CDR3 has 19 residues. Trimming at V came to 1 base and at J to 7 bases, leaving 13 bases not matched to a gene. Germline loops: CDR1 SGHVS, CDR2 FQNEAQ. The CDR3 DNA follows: TGTGCCAGCAGCTTAGTTGCCGGGACTAGCGGGAGGGGGGCCTGGGAGCAGTACTTC. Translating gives CASSLVAGTSGRGAWEQYF.

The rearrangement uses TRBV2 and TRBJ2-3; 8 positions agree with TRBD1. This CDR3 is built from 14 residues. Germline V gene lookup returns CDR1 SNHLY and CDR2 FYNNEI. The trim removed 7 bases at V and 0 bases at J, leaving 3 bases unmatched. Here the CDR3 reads CASTGTGSTDTQYF. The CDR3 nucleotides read TGTGCCAGCACAGGGACAGGCAGCACAGATACGCAGTATTTT.

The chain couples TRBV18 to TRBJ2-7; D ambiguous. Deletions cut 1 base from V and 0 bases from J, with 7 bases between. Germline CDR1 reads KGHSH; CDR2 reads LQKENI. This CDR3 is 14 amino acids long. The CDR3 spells CASSPLRGSYEQYF. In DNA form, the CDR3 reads TGTGCCAGCTCACCACTAAGAGGCTCCTACGAGCAGTACTTC.

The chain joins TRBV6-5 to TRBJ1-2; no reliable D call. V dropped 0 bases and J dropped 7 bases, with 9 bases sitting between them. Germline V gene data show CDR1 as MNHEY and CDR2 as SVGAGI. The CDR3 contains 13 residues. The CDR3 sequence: CASSYSTGSGYTF. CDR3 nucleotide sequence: TGTGCCAGCAGTTACTCGACGGGGTCTGGCTACACCTTC.

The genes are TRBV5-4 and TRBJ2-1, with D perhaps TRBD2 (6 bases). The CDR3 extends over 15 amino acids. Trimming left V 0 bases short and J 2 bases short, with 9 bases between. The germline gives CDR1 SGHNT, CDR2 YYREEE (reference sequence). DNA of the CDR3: TGTGCCAGCAGCTTGGATAGCGGAACCTACAATGAGCAGTTCTTC. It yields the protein CASSLDSGTYNEQFF.

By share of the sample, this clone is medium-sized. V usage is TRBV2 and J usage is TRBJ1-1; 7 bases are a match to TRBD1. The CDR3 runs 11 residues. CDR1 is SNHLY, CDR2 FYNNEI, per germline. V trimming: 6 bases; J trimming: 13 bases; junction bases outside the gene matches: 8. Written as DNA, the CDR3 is TGTGCCAGCAGGGGGACAGAGAGGGATTTCTTT. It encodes CASRGTERDFF.

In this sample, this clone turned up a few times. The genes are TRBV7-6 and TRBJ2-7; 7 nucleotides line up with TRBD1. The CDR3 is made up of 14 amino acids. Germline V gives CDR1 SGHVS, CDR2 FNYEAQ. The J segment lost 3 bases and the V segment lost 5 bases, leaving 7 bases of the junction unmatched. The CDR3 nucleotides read TGTGCCAGCAGCCCCGACAGGGTTAGCTACGAGCAGTACTTC. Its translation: CASSPDRVSYEQYF.